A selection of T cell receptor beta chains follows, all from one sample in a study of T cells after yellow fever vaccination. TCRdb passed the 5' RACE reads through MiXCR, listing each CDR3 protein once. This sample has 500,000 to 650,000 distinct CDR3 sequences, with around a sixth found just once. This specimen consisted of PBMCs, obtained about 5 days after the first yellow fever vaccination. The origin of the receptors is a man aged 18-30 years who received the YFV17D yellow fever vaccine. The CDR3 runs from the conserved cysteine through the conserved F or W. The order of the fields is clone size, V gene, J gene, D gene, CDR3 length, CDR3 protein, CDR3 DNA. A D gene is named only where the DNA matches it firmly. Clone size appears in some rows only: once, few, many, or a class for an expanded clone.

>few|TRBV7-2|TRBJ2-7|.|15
CASSPSGAGSYEQYF
TGTGCCAGCAGCCCGTCCGGGGCTGGCTCCTACGAGCAGTACTTC
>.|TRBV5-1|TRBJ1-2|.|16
CASSRGQPNINYGYTF
TGCGCCAGCAGCCGAGGACAGCCGAACATTAACTATGGCTACACCTTC
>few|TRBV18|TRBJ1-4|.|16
CASSPSIREANEKLFF
TGTGCCAGCTCACCAAGTATCAGAGAGGCTAATGAAAAACTGTTTTTT
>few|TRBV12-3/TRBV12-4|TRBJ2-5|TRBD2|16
CASKSGGEGFRETQYF
TGTGCCAGCAAAAGCGGGGGGGAAGGGTTTCGAGAGACCCAGTACTTC
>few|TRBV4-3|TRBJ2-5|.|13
CASSQDARETQYF
TGCGCCAGCAGCCAAGATGCCCGGGAGACCCAGTACTTC
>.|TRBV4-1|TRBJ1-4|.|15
CASSQYRDSAGKLFF
TGCGCCAGCAGCCAATACAGGGATTCTGCCGGAAAACTGTTTTTT
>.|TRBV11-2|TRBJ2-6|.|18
CASSPRGSRFSGANVLTF
TGTGCCAGCAGCCCCCGGGGCAGCCGTTTCTCTGGGGCCAACGTCCTGACTTTC
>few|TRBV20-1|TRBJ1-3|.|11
CSAPEPGAIYF
TGCAGTGCACCCGAACCAGGGGCCATATATTTT
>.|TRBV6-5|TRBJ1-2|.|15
CASSYSVPELYGYTF
TGTGCCAGCAGTTACTCGGTTCCAGAGCTCTATGGCTACACCTTC
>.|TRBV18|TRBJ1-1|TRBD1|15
CASSQNQGVGTEAFF
TGTGCCAGCTCACAAAACCAGGGGGTTGGGACTGAAGCTTTCTTT
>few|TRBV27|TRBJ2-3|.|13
CASSFPGLDTQYF
TGTGCCAGCAGTTTTCCGGGACTGGATACGCAGTATTTT
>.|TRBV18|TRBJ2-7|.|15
CASSLGPGSSYEQYF
TGTGCCAGCTCACTGGGCCCGGGAAGCTCCTACGAGCAGTACTTC
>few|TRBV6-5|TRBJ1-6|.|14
CASSLNGRWSPLHF
TGTGCCAGCAGTTTAAACGGGAGATGGTCACCCCTCCACTTT
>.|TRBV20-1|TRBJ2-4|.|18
CSARDRTGKWIAKNIQYF
TGCAGTGCTAGAGATAGAACAGGGAAATGGATAGCCAAAAACATTCAGTACTTC
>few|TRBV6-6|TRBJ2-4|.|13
CASIPSGENIQYF
TGTGCCAGCATCCCGTCGGGCGAAAACATTCAGTACTTC
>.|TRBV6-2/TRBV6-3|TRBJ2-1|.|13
CASESSLSNEQFF
TGTGCCAGCGAGTCTTCACTCTCCAATGAGCAGTTCTTC
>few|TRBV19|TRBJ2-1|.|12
CASSIAGGEQFF
TGTGCCAGTAGTATAGCCGGGGGTGAGCAGTTCTTC
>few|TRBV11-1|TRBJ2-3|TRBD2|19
CASSLVGTSGGPSTDTQYF
TGTGCCAGCAGCTTAGTTGGGACTAGCGGGGGGCCGAGCACAGATACGCAGTATTTT
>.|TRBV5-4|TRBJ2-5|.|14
CASSLWGDQETQYF
TGTGCCAGCAGCTTGTGGGGGGACCAAGAGACCCAGTACTTC
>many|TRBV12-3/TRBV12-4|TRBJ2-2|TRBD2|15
CASRRTSGETGELFF
TGTGCCAGCAGAAGAACTAGCGGGGAAACCGGGGAGCTGTTTTTT
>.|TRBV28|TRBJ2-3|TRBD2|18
CASTDLGSGVSSTDTQYF
TGTGCCAGCACCGATCTGGGTAGCGGGGTATCTAGCACAGATACGCAGTATTTT
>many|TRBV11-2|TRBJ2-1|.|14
CASSLGAFTNEQFF
TGTGCCAGCAGCTTAGGGGCTTTCACTAATGAGCAGTTCTTC
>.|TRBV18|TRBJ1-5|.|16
CASSPQGFYSNQPQHF
TGTGCCAGCTCACCACAGGGATTCTATAGCAATCAGCCCCAGCATTTT
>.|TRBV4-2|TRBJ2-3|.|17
CASSQDPAGLNTDTQYF
TGTGCCAGCAGCCAAGACCCCGCGGGACTCAACACAGATACGCAGTATTTT
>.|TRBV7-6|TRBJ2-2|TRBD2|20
CASSRNPGLAGGRMTGELFF
TGTGCCAGCAGCCGAAACCCGGGACTAGCGGGGGGCCGGATGACCGGGGAGCTGTTTTTT
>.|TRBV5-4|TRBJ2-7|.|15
CASSLAGRGHYEQYF
TGTGCCAGCAGCTTGGCCGGCCGGGGGCACTACGAGCAGTACTTC
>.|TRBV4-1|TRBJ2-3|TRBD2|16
CASSPERRLAVDTQYF
TGCGCCAGCAGCCCGGAGCGGCGACTAGCGGTGGATACGCAGTATTTT
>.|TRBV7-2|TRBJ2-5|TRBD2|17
CAISPVQGTSAGETQYF
TGTGCCATCAGCCCCGTCCAGGGGACTAGCGCCGGAGAGACCCAGTACTTC
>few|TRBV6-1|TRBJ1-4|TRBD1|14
CASRPGTGGEKLFF
TGTGCCAGCAGGCCTGGGACAGGGGGTGAAAAACTGTTTTTT
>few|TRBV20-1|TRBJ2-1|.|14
CSAKDPRGSNEQFF
TGCAGTGCTAAAGACCCGCGCGGGTCGAATGAGCAGTTCTTC
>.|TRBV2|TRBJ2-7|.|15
CASREENFPAGEQYF
TGTGCCAGCAGGGAGGAGAACTTCCCTGCAGGCGAGCAGTACTTC
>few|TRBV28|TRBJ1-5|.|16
CASSLWSGASNQPQHF
TGTGCCAGCAGTTTATGGTCAGGGGCCAGCAATCAGCCCCAGCATTTT
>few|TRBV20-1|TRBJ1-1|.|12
CSAPGRATEAFF
TGCAGTGCCCCAGGGAGGGCAACTGAAGCTTTCTTT
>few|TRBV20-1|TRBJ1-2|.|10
CSAWWSGYTF
TGCAGTGCTTGGTGGTCTGGCTACACCTTC
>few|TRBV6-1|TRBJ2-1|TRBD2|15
CASRKGTSGYNEQFF
TGTGCCAGCAGAAAGGGGACTAGCGGATACAATGAGCAGTTCTTC
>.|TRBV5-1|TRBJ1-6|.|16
CASSLYLNSYNSPLHF
TGCGCCAGCAGCTTATACTTGAACTCCTATAATTCACCCCTCCACTTT
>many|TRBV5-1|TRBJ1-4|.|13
CASQFRTNEKLFF
TGCGCCAGCCAGTTCAGAACTAATGAAAAACTGTTTTTT
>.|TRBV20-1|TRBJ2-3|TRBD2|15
CSARVVAGEADTQYF
TGCAGTGCTAGAGTGGTAGCGGGGGAAGCAGATACGCAGTATTTT